Following are 4 T cell receptor beta chains from one sample sequenced in a study of a mutant IDH1 vaccine in newly diagnosed glioma (dated by TCRdb to 2020 to 2022). This specimen's time point label, interpreted: week 11, during vaccination. Every vaccine dose consisted of 300 ug of a 20-mer mutant IDH1 peptide in Montanide, administered subcutaneously together with topical imiquimod. The library came from the immunoSEQ multiplex PCR assay. In TCRdb, the immuneACCESS table is reduced to in-frame sequences with V and J assigned. These tables do not hold every clone; where another copy was compared, an unresolved V gene accounts for under half, and the others remain unexplained. Here the sample has under 40,000 clones; approximately 78% occur a single time. Jointly, the top ten make up approximately 25% of the sample. No antigens are known for them. The specimen was PBMCs, collected from a glioma patient whose treatment included an IDH1 peptide vaccine. These receptors originate from a young man with glioma.

This clone was seen just once. The gene calls are TRBV25-1 and TRBJ2-2; possibly TRBD1 for D (6 bases). This CDR3 contains 17 residues. Trimming cost V 1 base and J 0 bases, with 12 bases left between them. From germline, CDR1 is MGHDK and CDR2 SYGVNS. The CDR3 DNA sequence: TGTGCCAGCAGTGAATTCCCCGACAGGCCGAACACCGGGGAGCTGTTTTTT. This sequence encodes CASSEFPDRPNTGELFF.

CDR3 loop: CASRDRITEAFF. DNA of the CDR3: TGTGCCAGCAGGGACCGTATTACTGAAGCTTTCTTT. The gene calls are TRBV6-6 and TRBJ1-1; D call uncertain. The germline gives CDR1 MNHNY, CDR2 SVGAGI (reference sequence). The CDR3 covers 12 residues. The V end was cut by 6 bases, the J end by 5 bases, with 10 bases between.

This clone was found a few times. The V call is TRBV30, the J call TRBJ1-1; D may be TRBD1 (6 bases). The V and J ends lost 7 bases and 5 bases respectively, with 20 bases between them. Germline-derived CDR1 and CDR2 are GTSNPN and SVGIG (reference sequence). The CDR3 covers 14 residues. The CDR3 is CASEGTLISTEAFF. CDR3 nucleotide sequence: TGTGCCTCGGAGGGGACATTAATCTCTACTGAAGCTTTCTTT. The full variable domain, its missing parts supplied by reference TRBV30 and TRBJ1-1, is SQTIHQWPATLVQPVGSPLSLECTVEGTSNPNLYWYRQAAGRGLQLLFYSVGIGQISSEVPQNLSASRPQDRQFILSSKKLLLSDSGFYLCASEGTLISTEAFFGQGTRLTVV.

This clone has a single count. The chain is built from TRBV2 and TRBJ2-6; 7 bases match TRBD1. With 6 bases clipped from V and 3 bases from J, the junction kept 5 bases outside the gene matches. The CDR3 runs 15 residues. The germline CDR1 and CDR2 sequences are SNHLY and FYNNEI. As DNA, the CDR3 is TGTGCCAGCAGCGCCACAGGGGATGGGGCCAACGTCCTGACTTTC. Translation: CASSATGDGANVLTF.